Sequencing of this T cell receptor (beta chain) was carried out in a study of shared clonotypes between healthy human individuals. Replicate PCRs for unsorted PBMC used approximately 300 ng DNA (about 27,000 T cell genomes). Authors' processing steps: ImmunoSEQ supplied junction-only sequences lacking quality scores, so filtering was different. The assay was immunoSEQ multiplex PCR, and TCRdb's table has in-frame clones only and misses some. V and J calls and clone size are as listed in that table; D and trimming were resolved from the DNA. Of about 470,000 clones detected, 70% to 80% appear once; the ten largest clones hold less than 15%. A remark on this clone: Its antigen is unidentified.

Whole-study results and caveats: With few donors, the genetic and exposure-history diversity represented was limited.

This TCR came from a woman between 40 and 50 years old in good health. Some clones in this sample may be carry-over from other donors' samples. What was sequenced was PBMCs.

The DNA for the CDR3 is TGTGCCAGCAGCCGTCGATTATCAGGGGACACTGAAGCTTTCTTT. Encoded protein: CASSRRLSGDTEAFF. The rearrangement uses TRBV14 and TRBJ1-1; TRBD1 might be the D (6 bases). Germline values: CDR1 SGHDN, CDR2 FVKESK. Deletions cut 4 bases from V and 3 bases from J, with 15 bases between. This CDR3 is 15 amino acids long.